A single sample gave rise to the 27 T cell receptor beta chains below, sequenced in a study of cytomegalovirus exposure and HLA in healthy donors. Amplification used 60 Vbeta primers and 13 Jbeta primers. Assay used: immunoSEQ multiplex PCR; TCRdb lists only in-frame clones, some missing. The table includes approximately 120,000 clones, over 65% detected once. The sample was PBMCs. These receptors all come from a man aged 45-65 years in good health and CMV-seronegative.

In its sample, this clone was seen a few times. The chain is built from TRBV10-3 and TRBJ2-2, with TRBD2 matching 10 bases. The germline CDR1 and CDR2 sequences are ENHRY and SYGVKD. The junction had 7 bases not matched to a gene; V was cut back by 10 bases and J by 2 bases. The CDR3 spans 15 residues. The CDR3 DNA reads TGTGCCACAGTTCAGCGGGAGGGAAACACCGGGGAGCTGTTTTTT. Protein product: CATVQREGNTGELFF.

The rearrangement joins TRBV10-3 to TRBJ1-2; a weak D match, TRBD1 (5 bases). The CDR3 runs 13 residues. V was cut by 2 bases and J by 5 bases, with 9 bases left in between. Looked up from germline, CDR1 is ENHRY and CDR2 is SYGVKD. CDR3 amino acids: CAISEAGRYGYTF. The CDR3 DNA reads as TGTGCCATCAGTGAGGCAGGGAGGTATGGCTACACCTTC.

The rearrangement uses TRBV11-2 and TRBJ2-3, with D possibly TRBD1 on 6 matching bases. The V gene's germline CDR1 is SGHAT and CDR2 FQNNGV. The CDR3 spans 16 residues. V lost 5 bases and J 5 bases, leaving 20 bases between the germline ends. The CDR3 is CASSPLRGRGLDTQYF. The CDR3 DNA reads TGTGCCAGCAGCCCCCTCAGGGGACGGGGCTTAGATACGCAGTATTTT.

J is TRBJ2-1 and V is TRBV7-9; D perhaps matches TRBD2 (5 bases). The V gene's germline CDR1 is SEHNR and CDR2 FQNEAQ (reference sequence). The CDR3 is made up of 13 amino acids. In nucleotides, the CDR3 is TGTGCTACGGACTCGAGCTCCTACAATGAGCAGTTCTTC. Translated: CATDSSSYNEQFF. Supplemented by reference TRBV7-9 and TRBJ2-1, the full variable domain reads DTGVSQNPRHKITKRGQNVTFRCDPISEHNRLYWYRQTLGQGPEFLTYFQNEAQLEKSRLLSDRFSAERPKGSFSTLEIQRTEQGDSAMYLCATDSSSYNEQFFGPGTRLTVL.

V and J are TRBV6-1 and TRBJ2-7, with D possibly being TRBD2 (7 bases). The CDR3 is 15 amino acids. Germline assignment: CDR1 MNHNS and CDR2 SASEGT. The V and J ends lost 4 bases and 3 bases respectively, with 16 bases between them. CDR3 in DNA: TGTGCCAGCAGTGCCCCCGGCGGGGGCGTCTACGAGCAGTACTTC. Translation: CASSAPGGGVYEQYF.

The chain is built from TRBV10-3 and TRBJ2-1, with TRBD2 identical over 7 bases. The CDR3 extends over 13 amino acids. The junction had 11 bases not matched to a gene; V was cut back by 11 bases and J by 7 bases. Germline V gene sequence: CDR1 ENHRY, CDR2 SYGVKD. The CDR3 spells CAAHGGMGNEQFF. In DNA, the CDR3 is TGTGCCGCACACGGGGGGATGGGAAATGAGCAGTTCTTC.

This clone was recorded once. V and J are TRBV15 and TRBJ2-7; D is possibly TRBD1 (6 bases). The V gene's germline CDR1 is LNHNV and CDR2 YYDKDF (reference sequence). The CDR3 is 15 residues long. Between the trimmed V and J ends, which lost 3 bases and 7 bases, there was a span of 19 bases. The CDR3 sequence: CATSSSRGLPREQYF. The CDR3 DNA follows: TGTGCCACCAGCAGCAGCAGGGGCCTCCCGAGAGAGCAGTACTTC.

This clone was seen only a few times. The V gene is TRBV29-1, the J gene TRBJ2-5; TRBD2 might be the D (5 bases). Between the trimmed V and J ends, which lost 3 bases and 1 base, there was a span of 9 bases. Germline V CDR1 and CDR2: SQVTM, ANQGSEA. The CDR3 loop spans 13 amino acids. In DNA, the CDR3 is TGCAGCGTTGACCGGGGAGCCCAAGAGACCCAGTACTTC. This sequence encodes CSVDRGAQETQYF.

In this sample, this clone turned up once. The DNA for the CDR3 is TGTGCCAGTAGTGGAGCCGGGACAGGCGACTACGAGCAGTACTTC. Protein: CASSGAGTGDYEQYF. The chain combines TRBV19 with TRBJ2-7, with 8 bases aligning to TRBD1. The junction had 9 bases not matched to a gene; V was cut back by 5 bases and J by 3 bases. The germline gives CDR1 LNHDA, CDR2 SQIVND (reference sequence). This CDR3 has 15 residues.

This clone is a singleton in its sample. The rearrangement uses TRBV27 and TRBJ1-1; a weak D match, TRBD1 (5 bases). V was shortened by 2 bases and J by 4 bases, with 11 bases between the two germline ends. This CDR3 has 14 residues. Per germline, CDR1 MNHEY and CDR2 SMNVEV (reference sequence). This chain's CDR3 is CASSLRWGGTEAFF. In nucleotides, the CDR3 is TGTGCCAGCAGTTTAAGGTGGGGGGGCACTGAAGCTTTCTTT.

The chain has TRBV14 and TRBJ2-7, with 10 bases aligning to TRBD1. V lost 2 bases, J lost 3 bases, and 7 bases stayed unmatched. The CDR3 covers 16 residues. Per germline, CDR1 SGHDN and CDR2 FVKESK. This CDR3 is CASSQLPGTGDYEQYF. The CDR3 DNA reads as TGTGCCAGCAGCCAACTTCCCGGGACAGGGGACTACGAGCAGTACTTC.

The DNA of the CDR3 is TGTGCCAGCAGACTGGGACAGCCGTACGAGCAGTACTTC. It is translated as CASRLGQPYEQYF. The chain links TRBV27 to TRBJ2-7; TRBD1 aligns across 7 bases. This CDR3 is 13 amino acids long. CDR1 is MNHEY and CDR2 is SMNVEV in the germline V gene (reference sequence). Trimming at V came to 6 bases and at J to 4 bases, leaving 6 bases not matched to a gene.

A single count supports this clone. In DNA form, the CDR3 reads TGTGCCAGCAGCCCCACCTTGGCCGAGACCCAGTACTTC. This sequence encodes CASSPTLAETQYF. J is TRBJ2-5 and V is TRBV7-2; D not certain. V lost 5 bases and J lost 5, with 12 bases in between. Germline V lookup: CDR1 SGHTA, CDR2 FQGNSA. CDR3 size: 13 residues.

This clone is a singleton in its sample. V gene TRBV27 combines with J gene TRBJ2-7; the match to TRBD2 covers 10 bases. Germline CDR1 reads MNHEY; CDR2 reads SMNVEV (reference sequence). The CDR3 consists of 14 residues. V shed 5 bases, J shed 4 bases, and the junction held 5 bases outside the gene matches. The CDR3 reads CASSPLLAGYEQYF. CDR3 DNA: TGTGCCAGCAGTCCGCTACTAGCGGGGTACGAGCAGTACTTC.

This chain uses TRBV2 with TRBJ2-6, with a possible D match to TRBD1 (6 bases). The germline V and J ends were trimmed by 5 bases and 2 bases, with 13 bases remaining between them. Germline loops: CDR1 SNHLY, CDR2 FYNNEI. CDR3 length: 16 residues. CDR3 amino acids: CASSPSGATGANVLTF. In DNA, the CDR3 is TGTGCCAGCAGTCCCTCAGGGGCAACTGGGGCCAACGTCCTGACTTTC.

The chain joins TRBV25-1 to TRBJ1-1, with 9 bases lining up with TRBD1. This CDR3 is built from 13 residues. The germline gives CDR1 MGHDK, CDR2 SYGVNS. V dropped 8 bases and J dropped 5; count of bases not matched to a gene: 6. CDR3: CASGRQGVTEAFF. CDR3 in DNA: TGTGCCAGCGGACGACAGGGGGTAACTGAAGCTTTCTTT.

The chain couples TRBV11-2 to TRBJ2-5; no firm D call. CDR1 SGHAT and CDR2 FQNNGV come from the germline V gene. Trimming shortened V by 5 bases and J by 1 base, and 14 bases separated the two germline ends. The CDR3 extends over 15 amino acids. CDR3 region: CASSPWIAVQETQYF. CDR3 DNA: TGTGCCAGCAGCCCCTGGATTGCGGTCCAAGAGACCCAGTACTTC.

J is TRBJ2-2 and V is TRBV9; 7 nucleotides match TRBD2. The CDR3 runs 15 residues. The junction had 3 bases not matched to a gene; V was cut back by 0 bases and J by 4 bases. Germline loops: CDR1 SGDLS, CDR2 YYNGEE. CDR3 coding DNA: TGTGCCAGCAGCGTAGGCGGGAGTGCCACCGGGGAGCTGTTTTTT. It is translated as CASSVGGSATGELFF.

The genes are TRBV5-1 and TRBJ2-1, with 10 nucleotides matching TRBD2. After removal of 7 bases from V and 7 bases from J, the junction contained 5 bases not matched to a gene. Germline values: CDR1 SGHRS, CDR2 YFSETQ. The CDR3 runs 13 residues. The DNA for the CDR3 is TGCGCCAGCTCTAGCGGGAGTAGGAATGAGCAGTTCTTC. It codes for CASSSGSRNEQFF.

In the case of this clone: Other DNA sequences from this sample encode an identical CDR3 as well. The rearrangement joins TRBV25-1 to TRBJ2-6; D not resolved. The germline gives CDR1 MGHDK, CDR2 SYGVNS. V was cut by 3 bases and J by 0 bases, with 12 bases left in between. The CDR3 totals 17 residues. The CDR3 DNA reads TGTGCCAGCAGTGACCCGGGTCGAAGCTCTGGGGCCAACGTCCTGACTTTC. This sequence encodes CASSDPGRSSGANVLTF.

As for this clone: The sample contains more than one DNA sequence encoding this CDR3. The genes are TRBV27 and TRBJ2-6; perhaps TRBD2 as D (6 bases). The germline V and J ends were trimmed by 6 bases and 0 bases, with 9 bases remaining between them. The CDR3 is 15 amino acids. In germline, CDR1 is MNHEY, CDR2 SMNVEV (reference sequence). The CDR3 region has the DNA TGTGCCAGCAGCTCCGGGGGCTCTGGGGCCAACGTCCTGACTTTC. Translated: CASSSGGSGANVLTF. The full variable domain, in which reference TRBV27 and TRBJ2-6 provide the parts outside the CDR3, is EAQVTQNPRYLITVTGKKLTVTCSQNMNHEYMSWYRQDPGLGLRQIYYSMNVEVTDKGDVPEGYKVSRKEKRNFPLILESPSPNQTSLYFCASSSGGSGANVLTFGAGSRLTVL.

The rearrangement links TRBV4-3 to TRBJ1-3; weak D call: TRBD1 (5 bases). Trimming removed 1 base from V and 0 bases from J, with 13 bases in between. The length of the CDR3 is 17 residues. The germline V gene encodes CDR1 LGHNA and CDR2 YSLEER. This CDR3 reads CASSQANQGTSGNTIYF. CDR3 coding DNA: TGCGCCAGCAGCCAAGCCAACCAGGGTACCTCTGGAAACACCATATATTTT.

Only one count was recorded for this clone. V usage is TRBV2 and J usage is TRBJ2-5; TRBD1 agrees at 7 bases. The trim removed 6 bases at V and 3 bases at J, leaving 7 bases unmatched. The length of the CDR3 is 14 residues. Germline assignment: CDR1 SNHLY and CDR2 FYNNEI. Written as DNA, the CDR3 is TGTGCCAGCAGCCGGGACAGTCCAAAAGAGACCCAGTACTTC. It encodes CASSRDSPKETQYF.

This clone was recorded only once. The J gene is TRBJ2-3, the V gene TRBV10-2, with D hard to call. The CDR3 is made up of 13 amino acids. V was clipped by 2 bases and J by 2 bases, with 5 bases between them. Germline CDR1 and CDR2: WSHSY and SAAADI. The CDR3 protein is CASSEQATDTQYF. The CDR3 coding sequence is TGCGCCAGCAGTGAGCAAGCCACAGATACGCAGTATTTT.

This clone rates as medium-sized. This chain uses TRBV6-1 with TRBJ2-1, with no clear D. The CDR3 runs 12 residues. CDR1 and CDR2 from the germline V gene are MNHNS and SASEGT. The V and J ends lost 1 base and 10 bases respectively, with 8 bases between them. The chain's CDR3 is CASSEDYREQFF. In DNA, the CDR3 is TGTGCCAGCAGTGAAGACTATCGAGAGCAGTTCTTC.

This clone showed up just a few times. This chain uses TRBV19 with TRBJ2-7; TRBD2 matches 10 bases. Germline CDR1 and CDR2: LNHDA and SQIVND (reference sequence). V was clipped by 4 bases and J by 2 bases; unmatched bases: 5. This CDR3 comprises 15 residues. The CDR3 sequence is CASSSSGRATYEQYF. The DNA for the CDR3 is TGTGCCAGTAGTAGCAGCGGGAGGGCCACCTACGAGCAGTACTTC.

The CDR3 is CASSFGQRDIQYF. The DNA of the CDR3 is TGTGCCAGCAGCTTTGGCCAACGGGACATTCAGTACTTC. The V gene is TRBV5-4, the J gene TRBJ2-4, with unresolved D. Germline-derived CDR1 and CDR2 are SGHNT and YYREEE (reference sequence). The CDR3 spans 13 residues. Trimming pared 2 bases from V and 8 bases from J, leaving 11 bases between.